The clone carrying this TCR beta chain was picked up many times. This sample was taken from a study of T cells in Graves' hyperthyroidism and ophthalmopathy. Hyperthyroidism in the patients, aged 18 to 65, was newly diagnosed and under 2 months in duration. Thyroid ultrasound and orbital computed tomography, with clinical symptoms and serum thyroxine and TRAb, informed diagnoses. Germline V lookup: CDR1 GTSNPN, CDR2 SVGIG (reference sequence). Deletions cut 2 bases from V and 2 bases from J, with 17 bases between. The CDR3 consists of 16 residues. Researchers took RNA transcripts and amplified the TCR beta CDR3 regions from them. Using the HTBI primer set, a first-round RT-PCR was run on the TCR CDR3. TCRdb processed the multiplex PCR reads anew with MiXCR; each CDR3 protein has one entry. The sample consists of around 430,000 distinct CDR3 sequences, 15% of them appearing once.

This chain links TRBV30 with TRBJ2-3; tentative D call: TRBD2 (5 bases). The sequencing input was blood. The TCR sequence derives from a woman under 40 with Graves' hyperthyroidism. The CDR3 loop reads CAWSSDLWRVTDTQYF. Here the CDR3 DNA reads TGTGCCTGGAGTTCGGACCTCTGGCGGGTCACAGATACGCAGTATTTT. Looking up the rest from reference TRBV30 and TRBJ2-3 gives the full variable domain: SQTIHQWPATLVQPVGSPLSLECTVEGTSNPNLYWYRQAAGRGLQLLFYSVGIGQISSEVPQNLSASRPQDRQFILSSKKLLLSDSGFYLCAWSSDLWRVTDTQYFGPGTRLTVL.